This paragraph covers one T cell receptor beta chain sequence. V shed 6 bases and J shed 6 bases, with 11 bases lying between them. Germline CDR1 is DFQATT and CDR2 is SNEGSKA (reference sequence). The CDR3 spans 12 residues. Amplified regions were TCR beta CDR3 sequences from RNA transcripts. First-round RT-PCR targeting the TCR CDR3 was performed with the HTBI primer set. TCRdb fed the multiplex PCR reads into MiXCR, producing one record per CDR3 protein. Altogether about 350,000 distinct CDR3 sequences are present, around 15% being singletons, with the ten largest covering 34%. This specimen comes from a study of T cells in Graves' hyperthyroidism and ophthalmopathy. On the study more broadly: The initial diagnosis was the point when peripheral blood was collected, ahead of any treatment.

V gene TRBV20-1 combines with J gene TRBJ2-2; D perhaps matches TRBD1 (7 bases). The TCR sequence derives from a woman between 40 and 50 years old with Graves' ophthalmopathy. The specimen was blood. CDR3 protein: CSALRGAGELFF. CDR3 DNA: TGCAGTGCGCTCAGGGGGGCCGGGGAGCTGTTTTTT.